This entry is about one T cell receptor beta chain. The antigen remains unidentified. The data belong to a study of shared clonotypes between healthy human individuals. In the study overall: For every donor, three CD4 naive, three CD4 memory, two CD8 naive and one CD8 memory plates were used. Study-wide findings and caveats: Compared with memory subsets, naive subsets generally had larger estimated richness.

The repertoire was sequenced with immunoSEQ multiplex PCR; TCRdb's copy has only in-frame clones and lacks some. The sample lists about 2.1 million clones, roughly 91% occurring once. Naive CD8 cells lacked CD45RO, underwent positive selection for CCR7 and left out terminally differentiated effector memory CD45RA+ cells. The sequence was collected from a man aged 18 to 29 in good health. Some clones in this sample may be carry-over from other donors' samples. The sequenced material came from naive CD8+ T cells from PBMCs.

CDR3 protein: CASSSTATGELFF. The CDR3 DNA follows: TGTGCCAGCAGTTCGACAGCCACCGGGGAGCTGTTTTTT. The chain is built from TRBV27 and TRBJ2-2, with D perhaps matching TRBD1 (5 bases). CDR3 length equals 13 residues. V was trimmed by 4 bases and J by 4 bases, leaving 7 bases between them. CDR1 is MNHEY and CDR2 is SMNVEV in the germline V gene (reference sequence).